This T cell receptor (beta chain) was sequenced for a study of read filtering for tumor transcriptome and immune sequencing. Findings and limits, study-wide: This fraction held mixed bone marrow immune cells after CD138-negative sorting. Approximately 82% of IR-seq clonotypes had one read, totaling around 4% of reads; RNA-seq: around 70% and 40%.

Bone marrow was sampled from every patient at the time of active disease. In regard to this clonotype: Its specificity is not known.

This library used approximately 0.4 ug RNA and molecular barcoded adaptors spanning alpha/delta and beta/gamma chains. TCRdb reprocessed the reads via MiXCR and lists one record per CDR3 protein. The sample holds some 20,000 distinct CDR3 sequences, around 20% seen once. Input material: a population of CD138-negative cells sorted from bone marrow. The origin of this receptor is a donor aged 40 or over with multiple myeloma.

The CDR3, as DNA: TGCGCCAGCAGCTTGGTCGCGGAAACACAAGAGACCCAGTACTTC. It specifies CASSLVAETQETQYF. The chain carries TRBV5-1 and TRBJ2-5; unclear D gene. Germline V gene sequence: CDR1 SGHRS, CDR2 YFSETQ. Trimming took off 0 bases at V and 2 bases at J, with 11 bases between the two ends. The CDR3 length is 15 residues.